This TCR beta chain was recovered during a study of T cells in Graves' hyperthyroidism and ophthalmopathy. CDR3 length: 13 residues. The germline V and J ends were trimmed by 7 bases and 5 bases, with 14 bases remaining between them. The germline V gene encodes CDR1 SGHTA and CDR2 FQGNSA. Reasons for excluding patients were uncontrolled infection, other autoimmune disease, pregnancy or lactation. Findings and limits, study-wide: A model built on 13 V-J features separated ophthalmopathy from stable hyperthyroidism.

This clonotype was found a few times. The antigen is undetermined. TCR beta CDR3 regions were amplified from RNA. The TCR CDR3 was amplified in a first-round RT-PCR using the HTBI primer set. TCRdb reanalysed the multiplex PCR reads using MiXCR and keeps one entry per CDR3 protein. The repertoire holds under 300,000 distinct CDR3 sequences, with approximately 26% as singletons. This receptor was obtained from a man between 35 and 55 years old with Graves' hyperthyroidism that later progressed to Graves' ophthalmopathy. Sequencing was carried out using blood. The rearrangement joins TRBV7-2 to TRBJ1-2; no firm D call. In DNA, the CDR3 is TGTGCCAGCACCCTAATGGCGGAATATGGCTACACCTTC. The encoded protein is CASTLMAEYGYTF.